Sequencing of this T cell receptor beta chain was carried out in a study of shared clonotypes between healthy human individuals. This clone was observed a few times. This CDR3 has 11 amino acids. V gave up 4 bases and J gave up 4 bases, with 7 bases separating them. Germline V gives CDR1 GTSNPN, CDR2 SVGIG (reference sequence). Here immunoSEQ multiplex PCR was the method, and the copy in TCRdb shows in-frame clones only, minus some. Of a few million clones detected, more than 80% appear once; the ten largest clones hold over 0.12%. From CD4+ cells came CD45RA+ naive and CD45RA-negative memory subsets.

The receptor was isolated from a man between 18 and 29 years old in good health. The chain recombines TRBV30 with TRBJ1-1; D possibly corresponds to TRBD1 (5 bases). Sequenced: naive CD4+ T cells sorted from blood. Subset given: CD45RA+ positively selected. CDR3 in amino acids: CAWNRGTEAFF. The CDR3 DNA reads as TGTGCCTGGAATAGGGGCACTGAAGCTTTCTTT.